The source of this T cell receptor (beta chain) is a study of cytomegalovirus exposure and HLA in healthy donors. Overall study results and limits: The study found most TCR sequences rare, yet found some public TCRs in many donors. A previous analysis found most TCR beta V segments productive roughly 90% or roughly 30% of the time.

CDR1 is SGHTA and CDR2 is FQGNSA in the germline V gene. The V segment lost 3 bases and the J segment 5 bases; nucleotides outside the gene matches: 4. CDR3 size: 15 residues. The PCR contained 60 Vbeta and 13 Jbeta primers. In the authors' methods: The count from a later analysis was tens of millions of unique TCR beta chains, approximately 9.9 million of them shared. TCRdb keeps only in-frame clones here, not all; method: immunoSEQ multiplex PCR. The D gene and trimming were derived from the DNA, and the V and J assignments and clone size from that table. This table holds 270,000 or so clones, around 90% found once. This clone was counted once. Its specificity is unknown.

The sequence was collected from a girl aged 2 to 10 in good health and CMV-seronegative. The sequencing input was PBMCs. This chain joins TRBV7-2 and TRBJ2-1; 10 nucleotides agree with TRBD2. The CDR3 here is CASSFRTSGHNEQFF. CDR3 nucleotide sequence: TGTGCCAGCAGCTTCCGGACTAGCGGCCACAATGAGCAGTTCTTC.